This T cell receptor beta chain was obtained from a study of post-analysis software for immune sequencing data. Unique molecular identifiers had been added to the TCR beta cDNA libraries. TCRdb ran MiXCR on the PCR reads and lists one entry per CDR3 protein. In the table there are hundreds of thousands of distinct CDR3 sequences, 30% of which are singletons. The origin of this receptor is a girl aged 10 to 17 with multiple sclerosis. Sequences were obtained from blood.

This chain's CDR3 is CATSAPGANVLTF. CDR3 bases: TGTGCCACCAGTGCCCCTGGGGCCAACGTCCTGACTTTC. The chain combines TRBV24-1 with TRBJ2-6; D ambiguous. This CDR3 region has 13 residues. Germline V gene sequence: CDR1 KGHDR, CDR2 SFDVKD. Trimming left V 5 bases short and J 2 bases short, with 3 bases between.